This T cell receptor beta chain emerged from a study of beta chain features in type 1 diabetes. What was sequenced were expressed TCRB transcripts, since all of the isolated RNA had been reverse transcribed. Profiled with immunoSEQ multiplex PCR; TCRdb holds only in-frame clones, not every one. Here the sample spans 860,000 or so clones, about 17% being singletons. The V gene's germline CDR1 is DFQATT and CDR2 SNEGSKA (reference sequence). The CDR3 contains 11 residues. Sequences were obtained from naive CD4+ T cells from blood. The sequence came from a woman aged 18-29 years in good health. The genes are TRBV20-1 and TRBJ2-1, with 10 bases lining up with TRBD1. Written as DNA, the CDR3 is TGCAGCGGACAGGGGGAAGATGAGCAGTTCTTC. Its translation is CSGQGEDEQFF.